This TCR beta chain was captured in a study of blood T cell repertoires in COVID-19. The overall study: Both acute and convalescent COVID-19 samples were obtained from the United States, Italy and Spain.

Method: immunoSEQ multiplex PCR; TCRdb's copy keeps in-frame clones and lacks some. The sample yields some 340,000 clones, around 83% seen once. Germline V gene lookup returns CDR1 LGHDT and CDR2 YNNKEL (reference sequence). The V end lost 4 bases, the J end lost 4 bases, and 10 bases lay between the germline ends. The CDR3 extends over 13 amino acids. The sequence was obtained from a man aged 30 to 39 with active or convalescent COVID-19. V usage is TRBV3-1 (or the pseudogene TRBV3-2) and J usage is TRBJ1-2, with a tentative D call TRBD1 (5 bases). The sample taken for sequencing was peripheral blood. CDR3 bases: TGTGCCAGCAGCCCCGGGGGGTTCTATGGCTACACCTTC. Its translation is CASSPGGFYGYTF.